This T cell receptor (beta chain) appears in the sequencing data of a study of read filtering for tumor transcriptome and immune sequencing. The CDR3 spans 14 residues. Germline lookup yields CDR1 MGHRA and CDR2 YSYEKL. Trimming took off 4 bases at V and 4 bases at J, with 13 bases between the two ends. Study-wide findings and caveats: Without single-read clonotypes, shared clonotype proportions correlated more between IR-seq and RNA-seq.

From roughly 0.4 ug of RNA, a library with molecular barcoded alpha/delta and beta/gamma adaptors was made. One entry per CDR3 protein results from TCRdb running MiXCR on the reads. The sample has 100,000 to 150,000 distinct CDR3 sequences; roughly 13% are singletons. At least ten counts were recorded for this clonotype. Its specificity is not known. Sequenced sample: a population of CD138-negative cells sorted from bone marrow. V gene TRBV4-1 combines with J gene TRBJ2-5, with D possibly being TRBD1 or TRBD2 (5 bases each). The sequence derives from a donor at least 40 years old with multiple myeloma. The CDR3 loop is CASSRGPVRETQYF. CDR3 sequence (DNA): TGCGCCAGCAGCCGGGGACCCGTCCGAGAGACCCAGTACTTC.